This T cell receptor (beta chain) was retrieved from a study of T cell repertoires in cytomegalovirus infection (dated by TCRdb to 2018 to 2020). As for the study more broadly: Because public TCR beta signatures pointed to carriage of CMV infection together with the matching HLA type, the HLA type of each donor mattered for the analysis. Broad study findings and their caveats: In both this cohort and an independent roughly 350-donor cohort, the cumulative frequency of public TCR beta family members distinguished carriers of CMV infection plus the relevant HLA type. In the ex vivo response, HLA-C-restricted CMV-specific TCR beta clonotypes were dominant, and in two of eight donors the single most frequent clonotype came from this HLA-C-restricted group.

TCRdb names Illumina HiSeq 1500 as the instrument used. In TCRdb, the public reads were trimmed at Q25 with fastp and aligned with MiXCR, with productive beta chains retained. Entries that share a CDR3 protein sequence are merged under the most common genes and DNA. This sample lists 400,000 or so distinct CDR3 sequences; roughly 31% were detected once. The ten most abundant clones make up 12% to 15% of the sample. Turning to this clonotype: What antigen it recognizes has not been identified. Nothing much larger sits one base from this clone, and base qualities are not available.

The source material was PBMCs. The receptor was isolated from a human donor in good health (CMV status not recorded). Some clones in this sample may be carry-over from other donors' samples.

DNA sequence: TGTGCCAGCAGTCACCGGGACGGGGTATACTACAATGAGCAGTTCTTC. It translates as CASSHRDGVYYNEQFF. This chain is built from TRBV11-1 and TRBJ2-1; the D element could tentatively be TRBD1 or TRBD2, as 5 bases agree for each. The CDR3 measures 16 amino acids from cysteine to phenylalanine. Only CDR3 DNA remains: 48 bases, in frame from the first base. Relative to germline, V is 6 bases shorter and J is 3 bases shorter, with 18 bases between their ends. Per the germline V gene (reference sequence), SGHAT is the CDR1 and FQDESV is the CDR2.